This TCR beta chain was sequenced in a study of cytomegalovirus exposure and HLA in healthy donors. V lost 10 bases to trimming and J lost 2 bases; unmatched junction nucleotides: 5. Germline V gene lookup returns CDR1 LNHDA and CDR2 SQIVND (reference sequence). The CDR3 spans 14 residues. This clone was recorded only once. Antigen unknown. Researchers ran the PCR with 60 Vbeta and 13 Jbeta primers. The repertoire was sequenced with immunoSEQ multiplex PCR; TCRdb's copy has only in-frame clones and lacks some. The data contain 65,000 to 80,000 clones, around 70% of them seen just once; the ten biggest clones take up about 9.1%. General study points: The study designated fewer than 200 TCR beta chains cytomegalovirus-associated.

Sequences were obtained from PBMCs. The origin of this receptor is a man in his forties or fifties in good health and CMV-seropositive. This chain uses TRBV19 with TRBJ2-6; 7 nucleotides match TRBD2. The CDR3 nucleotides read TGTGCCACCTCGGGGGGTCCTGGGGCCAACGTCCTGACTTTC. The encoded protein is CATSGGPGANVLTF.